The sequence of this T cell receptor beta chain was determined in a study of monozygotic twins with inflammatory bowel disease. Per germline, CDR1 MNHEY and CDR2 SVGEGT. CDR3 size: 16 residues. Notes on this clonotype: Its antigen is as yet unknown.

The study, taken as a whole, reports: Concordant and discordant twins showed no difference in repertoire similarity, possibly from limited power.

TCRdb re-called the 5' RACE reads; every CDR3 protein appears as one record, without DNA. The sample yields 300,000 to 400,000 distinct CDR3 sequences, of which the top ten take up around 2%. This rearrangement joins TRBV6-2 or TRBV6-3 to TRBJ2-3. Sequenced material: blood. This clonotype was sampled from a human donor with ulcerative colitis or Crohn's disease, or a healthy co-twin of an affected twin (not recorded which). CDR3 amino acids: CASSYSGVLNTDTQYF.